Given below is one TCR beta chain in context. What it recognizes is unknown. This specimen comes from a study of T cell repertoires in cytomegalovirus infection. The overall study: Signatures in public TCR beta sequences pointed to both CMV infection and matching HLA type.

One entry per CDR3 protein results from TCRdb running MiXCR on the reads. The sample has around 490,000 distinct CDR3 sequences, roughly 29% seen once. Study-level findings and limits: Identification of carriers of CMV plus the relevant HLA was performed using cumulative public TCR beta family frequency. There were HLA-C-restricted CMV-specific TCR beta clonotypes dominating the ex vivo response.

Sequenced material: PBMCs. This receptor was obtained from a human donor in good health (CMV status not recorded). Some clones in this sample may be carry-over from other donors' samples.

The CDR3 protein is CASSQDRLGSRREQFF. CDR3 sequence (DNA): TGCGCCAGCAGCCAAGATAGGCTGGGATCCAGGCGTGAGCAGTTCTTC. This chain connects TRBV4-1 to TRBJ2-1, with unresolved D. The CDR3 has 16 amino acids. CDR1 MGHRA and CDR2 YSYEKL come from the germline V gene. The V gene lost 0 bases and the J gene lost 9 bases, with 18 bases spanning the gap.